Given below is one TCR beta chain in context. Its antigen remains undetermined. Within one base of it there is no much larger clone, and no base qualities were kept. This sample was taken from a study of cytomegalovirus exposure and HLA in healthy donors (TCRdb year 2017). Looking at the study overall: An earlier analysis of some 620 of the donors reported 276 Gb of sequence data and 117 million unique TCR beta sequences obtained from around 180 million T cells. Rather than drawing on any new phenotypic data, the later analysis identified candidate immune exposures from TCR beta sequences and the way those sequences occurred across donors. A separate validation cohort of roughly 120 different subjects was used in addition to the 666-subject first cohort. Among the roughly 400 genotyped donors, under 90% belonged to the genetic ancestry cluster associated with self-reported Caucasian donors. The aim of the study was to test whether cataloging public T cell receptors could identify signatures of past pathogen exposure. Using immunosequencing, the study profiled T cell repertoires from 666 subjects and related those repertoires to cytomegalovirus serostatus. Across about 380 genotyped donors of the cohort, an average of about 240,000 unique TCR beta nucleotide sequences per donor were sequenced, and 15% to 20% of those sequences were non-productive. To predict cytomegalovirus infection status, the study combined high-throughput TCR immunosequencing, statistical association of individual TCRs with disease status, and machine learning. Every repertoire in the discovery cohort had been generated on one and the same sequencing platform. To decide whether each TCR beta V gene segment behaved as functional or pseudogenic, an earlier analysis of fewer than 750 of the donors relied on high-throughput TCR beta sequencing. HLA typing covered class I and class II loci at four-digit resolution. A later genetic analysis used genome-wide SNP genotypes for about 65% of the roughly 700 donors, treating that subset as a discovery cohort. Several DR-DQ haplotypes were handled as single units for association and clustering, since linkage in the cohort was strong. A later analysis re-analyzed previously published TCR beta repertoires from 650 to 800 donors and added high-resolution HLA genotyping to study TCR occurrence patterns. The number of donors typed differed by locus, with about 629-630 for A, B, C, DRB1 and DQB1, more than 500 for DQA1, nearly 610 for DPA1, and some 440 for DPB1. An early release covering roughly 580 HLA-typed donors comprised approximately 300 gigabases of sequencing data and around 80 million unique TCR sequences. Alongside the repertoire data, information on donor age, sex, ethnicity and CMV serostatus was compiled. Broad study findings and their caveats: The study gave a list of 150 to 200 TCR beta chains associated with cytomegalovirus. In this cohort, only TCR beta chains were sequenced, and detectable features were limited by the absence of alpha or paired-chain data. A later genetic analysis reported fewer N-insertions in productive TCRs among donors in an Asian-associated ancestry cluster than the roughly 670-donor mean. In a later analysis, over 15,000 TCR beta sequences were associated with specific HLA alleles at a false discovery rate of 0.05. A later genetic analysis associated a missense DCLRE1C variant with V-gene and J-gene trimming of TCR beta chains, and an independent cohort replicated the association. Compared with equally common non-associated chains, HLA-associated TCR beta chains in a later analysis were more clonally expanded and had lower generation probabilities. Because HLA typing was missing for some donors at each locus, association tests included only the typed subset. The presence/absence analyses assumed that sequencing depth was roughly uniform across donors, and that assumption may not be true. According to a later analysis, parvovirus B19, influenza, CMV and Epstein-Barr virus appeared linked to several top co-occurrence clusters. A further reported finding was that TCR beta sequences accurately predicted the HLA-A and HLA-B alleles for most subjects in the first cohort. The earlier analysis of approximately 590 of the donors excluded about 16 rarely observed V segments, including chromosome 9 orphons, because counts were too low. Most CMV-associated TCR beta chains appeared to be HLA-restricted in a later analysis, and the HLA associations seemed to be driven largely by CMV exposure. Cytomegalovirus status was reported to be diagnosed by the classifier with high specificity and sensitivity in both the original and validation cohorts. An earlier analysis of approximately 590 of the donors showed that most TCR beta V segments appeared in productive rearrangements either about 87% or about 30% of the time, which broadly matched IMGT annotations. Across donors, most TCR sequences were observed very rarely, whereas some public TCRs were present in many individuals. A cluster of highly shared sequence variants was judged likely to represent a technical artifact of the sequencing pipeline. Linkage disequilibrium might explain the correlated functional status among segregating V segments, but an unknown experimental factor could not be excluded. The authors suggested that the approach could potentially be generalized to other disease states and immunological phenotypes. For the cohort, immune exposure information was limited to CMV serostatus. Some IMGT-functional V segments, including TRBV6-2 and TRBV6-3, could not be told apart with the 87-base-pair reads, so those segments were excluded. Assigning TCR associations to individual alleles was difficult when HLA alleles, especially DR and DQ, strongly co-occurred. In a later analysis, TCR association rates were found to vary across HLA loci, with the most associated TCRs seen for DRB1 alleles and the fewest for HLA-C alleles. In vitro tests confirmed that a few of the cytomegalovirus-associated TCR beta chains recognize cytomegalovirus antigens.

As encoded in the germline V gene, CDR1 is MNHEY while CDR2 is SVGAGI. Ends trimmed: V by 5 bases, J by 5 bases; bases unmatched to a gene: 3. The CDR3 covers 14 residues, taking in both the cysteine and the phenylalanine. The only DNA kept is the CDR3, 42 bases in frame from the first base. Library method: the immunoSEQ multiplex PCR assay. For the multiplex PCR, a mixture combining 60 forward primers for TCR Vbeta segments and 13 reverse primers for TCR Jbeta segments was used. A multiplex PCR assay on genomic DNA amplified the CDR3 region of rearranged TCR beta genes. On the Illumina HiSeq System, the amplified TCR beta libraries were sequenced as 87-base-pair reads. Per the authors' processing: A later analysis counted approximately 74 million unique TCR beta chains across the 666 repertoires, and 10 million to 12 million of these chains were shared by at least two donors. Raw reads were error-corrected and collapsed into unique sequences with a nearest-neighbor algorithm that merged closely related sequences to remove PCR and sequencing errors. CDR3 sequences were aligned to IMGT reference sequences to assign V, D and J gene segments. For a sequence to be retained, a match of at least six nucleotides to both a V gene segment and a J gene segment was required. A rearrangement was called productive if the CDR3 had no stop codons and remained in frame with V and J, and every other rearrangement was called non-productive. CDR3 was defined according to IMGT convention as the region running from the second conserved V-encoded cysteine to the conserved J-encoded phenylalanine. The earlier analysis of 450 to 750 of the donors excluded any sequence lacking an unambiguous match to a single V gene segment. In an earlier analysis of 500 to 750 of the donors, V segments were called functional above 56.7% productive rearrangements and were called segregating when the between-donor standard deviation exceeded 5%. A statistical classification framework was developed to diagnose cytomegalovirus status using the catalog of TCR beta chain sequences. In a later analysis, TCR nucleotide sequences were compared against IMGT/GENE-DB human TR gene sequences so that V and J genes could be assigned. Using the TCRdist pipeline, a later analysis assigned CDR3 sequences along with most-parsimonious VDJ recombination scenarios. A later analysis defined each TCR beta chain by its CDR3 amino acid sequence plus V-gene family, and excluded reads lacking a unique V-gene family. As a way to deal with suspected cross-contamination and a sequencing artifact, a later analysis dropped 592 nucleotide sequences that were highly shared and had low generation probability. A later analysis calculated a clonal expansion index for each public chain from normalized within-repertoire ranks of inferred template counts. A later analysis computed generation probabilities with a VDJ recombination model fitted to out-of-frame rearrangements, and checked the results against IGoR. A later analysis scored TCR-TCR, TCR-HLA and TCR-CMV co-occurrence with hypergeometric tests, applying a repertoire-size bias correction to TCR pairs. A later analysis estimated false discovery rates by permuting HLA or CMV assignments 20 times. A later analysis grouped co-occurring TCRs with DBSCAN, adding TCRdist sequence similarity when clustering within HLA-allele-positive subsets. Repertoires with fewer than 30,000 or more than 120,000 public chains, plus five repertoires with anomalous nucleotide sharing, were excluded from co-occurrence clustering. In TCRdb, the immuneACCESS table is reduced to in-frame sequences with V and J assigned. These tables do not hold every clone; where another copy was compared, an unresolved V gene accounts for under half, and the others remain unexplained. That table gives V, J and clone size, and the DNA gave D and trimming. The sample contains over 130,000 clones, about 80% of them found a single time. In total, the top ten clones hold over 1.5% of the sample.

The cohort was made up of approximately 670 healthy bone marrow donors. At the time of sampling, all cohort members were nominally healthy, though unrecorded immune exposures were likely present. The donor tested CMV seronegative, placing the donor among the 350 or so seronegative members of the cohort. Every donor gave a peripheral blood sample, and the peripheral blood mononuclear cells from that sample were used for TCR beta sequencing. Genomic DNA was extracted from the blood cell samples with the Qiagen DNeasy Blood Extraction Kit. The TCR originated in a man aged 35 to 55 in good health and CMV-seronegative. Recombination connected TRBV6-5 to TRBJ1-6; 7 junctional bases match TRBD1. The sample comprised PBMCs. The CDR3 in this case is CASSPGQNNSPLHF. The base sequence is TGTGCCAGCAGTCCGGGACAGAATAATTCACCCCTCCACTTT.